The subject of this entry is one TCR beta chain. Germline assignment: CDR1 MNHEY and CDR2 SMNVEV (reference sequence). The CDR3 is made up of 11 amino acids. Trimming removed 6 bases from V and 2 bases from J, with 5 bases in between. The sample comes from a study of blood T cells in healthy people across ages. Together with a sample-barcoded 5' primer, a J-beta primer mix was included in a second PCR lasting about 6 to 11 cycles. TCRdb reprocessed the 5' RACE reads with MiXCR, giving one entry per CDR3 protein. The table lists about 1.4 million distinct CDR3 sequences, around 59% of them singletons. This chain links TRBV27 with TRBJ2-7; no clear D. The clonotype comes from a young man in good health. Sample: blood. The CDR3 spells CASRAAYEQYF. The CDR3 coding sequence is TGTGCCAGCAGGGCAGCCTACGAGCAGTACTTC.